Listed below are T cell receptor beta chains from one sample, sequenced in a study of response to subunit inactivated influenza vaccine. Each CDR3 protein gets one entry after TCRdb re-called the RT-PCR reads with MiXCR. In the table there are around 540,000 distinct CDR3 sequences, 12% of which are singletons. This specimen was PBMCs from blood, taken on the day of vaccination. The receptors stem from a man aged 50-60 years who received an inactivated influenza vaccine. Each CDR3 is given with its conserved first and last residue. The order of the fields is J gene, D gene, V gene, clone size, CDR3 protein, CDR3 DNA. The D gene is left open where the match is weak. Clone size is not always given. Where it is, it says once, few, many or a class for expanded clones.

>TRBJ2-2|-|TRBV5-1|many
CASSPQGPGELFF
TGCGCCAGCAGCCCACAGGGTCCCGGGGAGCTGTTTTTT
>TRBJ2-6|TRBD1|TRBV4-1|-
CASSSTGQGARGANVLTF
TGCGCCAGCAGCTCAACGGGACAGGGGGCGCGTGGGGCCAACGTCCTGACTTTC
>TRBJ2-2|TRBD1|TRBV7-9|many
CASSLAGTGDTGELFF
TGTGCCAGCAGCTTGGCCGGGACAGGGGACACCGGGGAGCTGTTTTTT
>TRBJ2-7|TRBD2|TRBV5-1|many
CASREAGEQYF
TGCGCCAGCAGGGAAGCGGGGGAGCAGTACTTC
>TRBJ2-3|-|TRBV5-5|few
CASSLLSGLTRTDTQYF
TGTGCCAGCAGCTTGCTTTCAGGCCTCACTCGCACAGATACGCAGTATTTT
>TRBJ2-1|TRBD2|TRBV25-1|few
CASSEFLGLADYNEQFF
TGTGCCAGCAGTGAGTTTCTGGGACTAGCGGACTACAATGAGCAGTTCTTC
>TRBJ2-3|TRBD1|TRBV5-1|few
CASRYRGRADTQYF
TGCGCCAGCAGATACAGGGGTCGCGCAGATACGCAGTATTTT
>TRBJ2-1|-|TRBV12-3/TRBV12-4|-
CASSLPGTWVGDEQFF
TGTGCCAGCAGTTTGCCCGGGACATGGGTTGGCGATGAGCAGTTCTTC
>TRBJ2-4|-|TRBV20-1|-
CSARVGLLAKNIQYF
TGCAGTGCTAGAGTGGGGTTACTAGCCAAAAACATTCAGTACTTC
>TRBJ2-1|TRBD2|TRBV4-3|many
CASSQTLAGVGEQFF
TGCGCCAGCAGCCAAACTCTAGCGGGAGTAGGCGAGCAGTTCTTC
>TRBJ2-4|-|TRBV6-1|-
CASRKGGDQNIQYF
TGTGCCAGCAGGAAGGGCGGGGACCAAAACATTCAGTACTTC
>TRBJ2-1|TRBD1|TRBV24-1|few
CATSAGTGTYNEQFF
TGTGCCACCAGTGCCGGGACAGGAACATACAATGAGCAGTTCTTC
>TRBJ2-5|-|TRBV4-1|many
CASSQADYQETQYF
TGCGCCAGCAGCCAAGCGGACTATCAAGAGACCCAGTACTTC
>TRBJ2-3|-|TRBV15|few
CATSVPGADTQYF
TGTGCCACCAGCGTCCCAGGGGCCGATACGCAGTATTTT
>TRBJ2-3|-|TRBV18|few
CASSPLGTVITSDTQYF
TGTGCCAGCTCACCACTCGGGACTGTCATAACCTCGGATACGCAGTATTTT
>TRBJ1-4|-|TRBV12-3/TRBV12-4|-
CASSFKGTNEKLFF
TGTGCCAGCAGTTTTAAGGGGACTAATGAAAAACTGTTTTTT
>TRBJ2-7|TRBD2|TRBV19|few
CASSRSGRPTYEQYF
TGTGCCAGTAGTCGGAGCGGGAGGCCTACCTACGAGCAGTACTTC
>TRBJ2-7|TRBD1|TRBV6-1|-
CASSKTPGRTGEQYF
TGTGCCAGCAGTAAGACGCCGGGACGGACAGGGGAGCAGTACTTC
>TRBJ1-5|-|TRBV9|-
CASSVAPSNQPQHF
TGTGCCAGCAGCGTAGCGCCTAGCAATCAGCCCCAGCATTTT
>TRBJ2-7|TRBD2|TRBV5-1|few
CASSAGLAGASYEQYF
TGCGCCAGCAGCGCGGGACTAGCGGGGGCATCCTACGAGCAGTACTTC
>TRBJ2-7|-|TRBV7-9|few
CASSRLPGPESYEQYF
TGTGCCAGCAGCCGACTTCCGGGACCCGAATCCTACGAGCAGTACTTC
>TRBJ2-7|-|TRBV6-2/TRBV6-3|few
CASRDVSVRKRPYEQYF
TGTGCCAGCAGGGACGTTTCCGTGAGAAAGCGGCCCTACGAGCAGTACTTC
>TRBJ2-3|-|TRBV4-3|-
CASSQWTYAKSTDTQYF
TGCGCCAGCAGCCAGTGGACATACGCGAAGAGCACAGATACGCAGTATTTT
>TRBJ2-7|-|TRBV29-1|-
CSASVGGATYEQYF
TGCAGCGCCTCCGTCGGGGGCGCCACCTACGAGCAGTACTTC
>TRBJ1-2|TRBD1|TRBV20-1|-
CSTNGQGASYTF
TGCAGCACGAATGGGCAGGGGGCTAGCTACACCTTC
>TRBJ2-3|TRBD2|TRBV5-5|few
CASRDSSGGTDTQYF
TGTGCCAGCAGGGATTCTAGCGGGGGCACAGATACGCAGTATTTT
>TRBJ1-5|-|TRBV12-3/TRBV12-4|many
CASSQGNGQPQHF
TGTGCCAGCAGTCAGGGGAACGGACAGCCCCAGCATTTT
>TRBJ2-3|TRBD2|TRBV20-1|few
CSARDGLRTSGTTQYF
TGCAGTGCTAGAGATGGGCTGAGGACTAGCGGGACTACGCAGTATTTT
>TRBJ1-1|-|TRBV20-1|few
CSAYKGLEAFF
TGCAGTGCTTATAAAGGCCTAGAGGCTTTCTTT
>TRBJ1-5|-|TRBV12-3/TRBV12-4|-
CASRRTVNQPQHF
TGTGCCAGCAGACGGACAGTTAATCAGCCCCAGCATTTT
>TRBJ2-2|TRBD2|TRBV12-3/TRBV12-4|-
CASTLGGRRNGELFF
TGTGCCAGCACCTTGGGCGGGAGAAGGAACGGGGAGCTGTTTTTT
>TRBJ2-2|-|TRBV29-1|-
CSAGYTGELFF
TGCAGCGCAGGATACACCGGGGAGCTGTTTTTT
>TRBJ2-5|TRBD2|TRBV18|-
CASSPRRTSGAEETQYF
TGTGCCAGCTCGCCAAGGAGGACTAGCGGGGCGGAAGAGACCCAGTACTTC
>TRBJ2-2|TRBD1|TRBV7-3|few
CASSPAWGEQGDGELFF
TGTGCCAGCAGCCCGGCCTGGGGGGAACAGGGGGACGGGGAGCTGTTTTTT
>TRBJ2-1|TRBD2|TRBV7-9|few
CASSSPSGRASTSFF
TGTGCCAGCAGCTCGCCTAGCGGGAGGGCCTCTACTTCTTTCTTC
>TRBJ2-1|TRBD2|TRBV20-1|-
CSAREPGGPGNEQFF
TGCAGTGCTAGAGAGCCGGGAGGGCCGGGTAATGAGCAGTTCTTC
>TRBJ2-7|TRBD2|TRBV12-3/TRBV12-4|-
CASSLTGTNYF
TGTGCCAGCAGCCTTACCGGGACTAACTACTTC
>TRBJ1-2|-|TRBV7-2|few
CASSLGGTENYGYTF
TGTGCCAGCAGCTTAGGAGGGACGGAGAACTATGGCTACACCTTC
>TRBJ2-7|-|TRBV6-2/TRBV6-3|few
CASHSVGNEQYF
TGTGCCAGCCATTCGGTGGGAAACGAGCAGTACTTC
>TRBJ2-7|TRBD1|TRBV5-6|-
CASRSGRGGFTYEQYF
TGTGCCAGCAGAAGCGGCCGAGGGGGCTTTACCTACGAGCAGTACTTC
>TRBJ2-7|-|TRBV20-1|few
CSARSSGGRGTQQYF
TGCAGTGCTAGATCATCCGGGGGCAGGGGGACTCAGCAGTACTTC
>TRBJ2-1|TRBD1|TRBV10-3|few
CAINTGTGGYNEQFF
TGTGCCATCAACACCGGGACAGGGGGATACAATGAGCAGTTCTTC
>TRBJ2-7|TRBD1|TRBV6-1|-
CASRSTGTDSFEQYF
TGTGCCAGCAGATCGACCGGGACAGATTCCTTCGAGCAGTACTTC
>TRBJ1-2|TRBD1|TRBV12-3/TRBV12-4|few
CASSSIGGLGYTF
TGTGCCAGCAGTTCTATAGGGGGCCTTGGCTACACCTTC
>TRBJ2-5|-|TRBV12-3/TRBV12-4|many
CASSLWGAQETQYF
TGTGCCAGCAGTTTATGGGGGGCGCAGGAGACCCAGTACTTC
>TRBJ2-1|-|TRBV18|-
CASSPSGPIYNEQFF
TGTGCCAGCTCACCTAGCGGTCCAATCTACAATGAGCAGTTCTTC
>TRBJ1-6|-|TRBV20-1|-
CSAGGIQSPLHF
TGCAGTGCCGGAGGGATACAATCACCCCTCCACTTT
>TRBJ2-7|TRBD2|TRBV20-1|few
CSASGLAGVEQYF
TGCAGTGCTAGTGGGCTAGCGGGAGTCGAGCAGTACTTC